Below, one T cell receptor beta chain is given with its context. Sequenced by immunoSEQ multiplex PCR; TCRdb stores in-frame clones only, minus some. The repertoire holds 100,000 to 150,000 clones, with about 90% as singletons. These data are taken from a study of OX40 agonist ivuxolimab in advanced cancers. This clonotype was obtained from an adult with an advanced solid tumor such as melanoma, head and neck, liver or kidney cancer. The input for sequencing was CD4+ or CD8+ T cells sorted from blood, taken in a trial of the OX40 agonist ivuxolimab.

The CDR3 nucleotides are TGTGCCAGCAGCTTAAGGGCTGGACAGAGTTCCTACGAGCAGTACTTC. This encodes CASSLRAGQSSYEQYF. The chain uses TRBV7-3 and TRBJ2-7; possible D gene TRBD1, 6 bases. Germline-derived CDR1 and CDR2 are SGHTA and FQGTGA. V gave up 1 base and J gave up 1 base, with 14 bases separating them. This CDR3 comprises 16 residues.